These 29 T cell receptor beta chains were sequenced from one sample in a study of identical twins. TCRdb reanalysed the 5' RACE reads using MiXCR and keeps one entry per CDR3 protein. This table has about 280,000 distinct CDR3 sequences, more than 6.5% appearing once. These data were also reused for a study on yellow fever vaccine responses in identical twins.

The specimen sequenced was memory (CD45RO+) T cells sorted from blood. The receptor source for this set is a young woman in good health.

This clonotype appeared many times. The V and J genes are TRBV5-1 and TRBJ1-4, with D uncertain. The germline V and J ends were trimmed by 5 bases and 0 bases, with 11 bases remaining between them. The CDR3 is 15 amino acids. The germline gives CDR1 SGHRS, CDR2 YFSETQ. The CDR3 protein is CASSPSSPTNEKLFF. CDR3 coding DNA: TGCGCCAGCAGTCCTTCGTCTCCAACTAATGAAAAACTGTTTTTT.

This clonotype was observed many times. The chain links TRBV20-1 to TRBJ2-1; tentatively, D is TRBD1 or TRBD2 (6 bases each). The length of the CDR3 is 17 residues. CDR1 and CDR2 from the germline V gene are DFQATT and SNEGSKA (reference sequence). The V gene lost 5 bases and the J gene lost 9 bases, with 29 bases spanning the gap. The CDR3 sequence is CSAYRGGGLDGGSEQFF. DNA for the CDR3: TGCAGTGCTTACAGAGGAGGGGGACTGGATGGGGGGAGTGAGCAGTTCTTC.

This clonotype appeared many times. This chain uses TRBV20-1 with TRBJ1-4; 7 nucleotides match TRBD1. V lost 2 bases, J lost 7 bases, and 7 bases stayed unmatched. The germline V gene has CDR1 DFQATT and CDR2 SNEGSKA (reference sequence). The CDR3 extends over 14 amino acids. The CDR3 DNA sequence: TGCAGTGCTAGAAGTTTGGACAGGAGTGAAAAACTGTTTTTT. It yields the protein CSARSLDRSEKLFF.

This clonotype came up many times. The chain recombines TRBV7-9 with TRBJ2-7; 9 nucleotides agree with TRBD2. Unmatched junction bases numbered 6, after V lost 5 bases and J lost 4 bases. The CDR3 consists of 14 residues. The germline CDR1 and CDR2 sequences are SEHNR and FQNEAQ (reference sequence). The CDR3 here is CASSPGTSRYEQYF. CDR3 nucleotide sequence: TGTGCCAGCAGCCCCGGGACTAGCAGATACGAGCAGTACTTC.

The chain links TRBV18 to TRBJ2-7; either TRBD1 or TRBD2 may supply D (5 bases each). V was pared by 4 bases and J by 5 bases, with 15 bases between. This CDR3 contains 14 residues. Germline V gene data show CDR1 as KGHSH and CDR2 as LQKENI. CDR3 sequence reads: CASSQGRGNHEQYV. CDR3 coding DNA: TGTGCCAGCTCACAGGGGCGAGGGAACCACGAGCAGTACGTC.

This clonotype was seen many times. The rearrangement uses TRBV7-9 and TRBJ1-1, with a tentative D call TRBD1 (6 bases). The V gene lost 5 bases and the J gene lost 11 bases, with 15 bases spanning the gap. In germline, CDR1 is SEHNR, CDR2 FQNEAQ (reference sequence). This CDR3 region has 12 residues. The CDR3 loop reads CASSKTGGPAFF. In DNA form, the CDR3 reads TGTGCCAGCAGCAAAACCGGGGGGCCGGCTTTCTTT.

The chain has TRBV10-1 and TRBJ1-1, with D unclear. Trimming stripped 2 bases from V and 5 bases from J, with 12 bases between. Germline-derived CDR1 and CDR2 are WNHNN and SYGVQD (reference sequence). The CDR3 runs 14 residues. Here the CDR3 reads CASSERVGGTEAFF. CDR3 coding DNA: TGCGCCAGCAGTGAGAGAGTAGGTGGTACTGAAGCTTTCTTT.

Ten or more counts support this clonotype. The chain links TRBV29-1 to TRBJ2-5; 12 bases fit TRBD2. Trimming took 6 bases from V and 1 from J; bases not matched to a gene: 9. This CDR3 spans 16 amino acids. Germline V gene data show CDR1 as SQVTM and CDR2 as ANQGSEA. CDR3 in amino acids: CSVLGGLAGTQETQYF. As DNA, the CDR3 is TGCAGCGTCCTGGGAGGACTAGCGGGAACCCAAGAGACCCAGTACTTC.

The chain uses TRBV2 and TRBJ2-6; D unresolved. The CDR3 consists of 12 residues. Germline V gives CDR1 SNHLY, CDR2 FYNNEI. V lost 10 bases to trimming and J lost 4 bases, with 8 bases between them. CDR3 nucleotide sequence: TGTGCCACCCTGGAGGGGGCCAACGTCCTGACTTTC. It is translated as CATLEGANVLTF.

This clonotype appeared many times. The chain links TRBV12-3 or TRBV12-4 to TRBJ1-5; D may be TRBD1 (6 bases). This CDR3 contains 15 residues. V was clipped by 2 bases and J by 2 bases, with 10 bases between them. The CDR3 DNA is TGTGCCAGCAGTTTAACAGGGTCCGGCAATCAGCCCCAGCATTTT. Its protein is CASSLTGSGNQPQHF.

In this sample, this clonotype turned up many times. The chain recombines TRBV6-2 or TRBV6-3 with TRBJ2-7; 7 bases map to TRBD1. In germline, CDR1 is MNHEY, CDR2 SVGEGT. J gave up 1 base and V 2 bases, and 8 bases lay outside the gene matches. The CDR3 sequence is 16 residues long. The DNA of the CDR3 is TGTGCCAGCAGTTACGCAACAGGGGATTGGTCCTACGAGCAGTACGTC. Protein: CASSYATGDWSYEQYV.

V gene TRBV20-1 combines with J gene TRBJ2-3, with 13 bases lining up with TRBD2. V dropped 6 bases and J dropped 8; count of bases not matched to a gene: 8. CDR1 and CDR2 (germline): DFQATT, SNEGSKA (reference sequence). This CDR3 contains 14 residues. The CDR3 nucleotides read TGCAGTGCCGAGGGACTAGCGGGATTCGGTACGCAGTATTTT. Translated, it gives CSAEGLAGFGTQYF.

This chain links TRBV25-1 with TRBJ2-1, with TRBD2 identical over 10 bases. The V and J ends lost 7 bases and 8 bases, in that order; junction bases with no gene match: 8. Germline CDR1 and CDR2: MGHDK and SYGVNS. The CDR3 loop spans 14 amino acids. CDR3 loop: CASNLAGGQDEQFF. CDR3 nucleotide sequence: TGTGCCAGCAATTTAGCGGGGGGCCAGGATGAGCAGTTCTTC.

This clonotype was seen many times. The V gene is TRBV6-1, the J gene TRBJ2-2; D not certain. Trimming pared 6 bases from V and 0 bases from J, leaving 8 bases between. Germline V gene data show CDR1 as MNHNS and CDR2 as SASEGT. This CDR3 has 14 amino acids. The CDR3 DNA follows: TGTGCCAGCAGGGAGTCGGCGAACACCGGGGAGCTGTTTTTT. Residues: CASRESANTGELFF.

J is TRBJ2-1 and V is TRBV20-1; 8 nucleotides align to TRBD2. J was trimmed by 4 bases and V by 3 bases; bases with no gene match: 8. Looked up from germline, CDR1 is DFQATT and CDR2 is SNEGSKA (reference sequence). The CDR3 loop spans 15 amino acids. CDR3 nucleotide sequence: TGCAGTGCTAGCGACGGGAGGGCCGGGTACAATGAGCAGTTCTTC. It yields the protein CSASDGRAGYNEQFF.

The chain is built from TRBV28 and TRBJ2-6; D ambiguous. V shed 3 bases and J shed 0 bases, with 15 bases lying between them. The germline V gene encodes CDR1 MDHEN and CDR2 SYDVKM. The CDR3 totals 18 residues. The CDR3 DNA reads as TGTGCCAGCAGTTTCTCCACTGGCGGTCCCTCTGGGGCCAACGTCCTGACTTTC. Translating it yields CASSFSTGGPSGANVLTF.

In the case of this clonotype: One junction end does not reproduce the germline sequence, and a read error may be involved. V gene TRBV28 combines with J gene TRBJ2-3; 8 positions match TRBD2. The CDR3 has 15 residues. Germline CDR1 and CDR2: MDHEN and SYDVKM. The CDR3 DNA is TGTGCCAGCAGTAATAGCGGGGCTGGCACAGATACGCGGTATTTT. This translates into CASSNSGAGTDTRYF.

The rearrangement joins TRBV7-9 to TRBJ2-2; 12 bases map to TRBD2. The CDR3 covers 16 residues. Germline V gene sequence: CDR1 SEHNR, CDR2 FQNEAQ (reference sequence). V lost 1 base and J lost 5; bases outside the gene matches: 2. CDR3 bases: TGTGCCAGCAGCTTAGGACTAGCGGGGGAAACCGGGGAGCTGTTTTTT. Its translation is CASSLGLAGETGELFF.

There are many counts of this clonotype. The J gene is TRBJ2-7, the V gene TRBV4-2; the D is unclear. This CDR3 has 14 amino acids. Germline V lookup: CDR1 LGHNA, CDR2 YNFKEQ. Trimming left V 2 bases short and J 4 bases short, with 12 bases between. Written as DNA, the CDR3 is TGTGCCAGCAGCCAAACGTTAGGAGCTTACGAGCAGTACTTC. Its protein is CASSQTLGAYEQYF.

This chain connects TRBV3-1 to TRBJ2-5; D is uncertain. The CDR3 contains 12 residues. Germline CDR1 LGHDT, CDR2 YNNKEL (reference sequence). The V end was cut by 4 bases, the J end by 5 bases, with 8 bases between. The CDR3 region is CASSPHGETQYF. In nucleotides, the CDR3 is TGTGCCAGCAGCCCTCACGGGGAGACCCAGTACTTC.

At least ten counts were recorded for this clonotype. This chain links TRBV3-1 with TRBJ2-4; 7 nucleotides align to TRBD1. In germline, CDR1 is LGHDT, CDR2 YNNKEL (reference sequence). V gave up 4 bases and J gave up 0 bases; unmatched junction bases: 18. There are 20 residues in the CDR3. The CDR3 loop reads CASSLGRGTVSELAKNIQYF. CDR3 DNA: TGTGCCAGCAGCCTGGGCAGGGGGACGGTTTCGGAACTAGCCAAAAACATTCAGTACTTC.

This clonotype has only a few counts. The genes are TRBV9 and TRBJ1-1; possibly TRBD1 for D (5 bases). CDR1 and CDR2 (germline): SGDLS, YYNGEE. V was cut by 4 bases and J by 1 base, with 11 bases left in between. The CDR3 runs 14 residues. CDR3 residues: CASSRPGGNTEAFF. The CDR3 DNA follows: TGTGCCAGCAGCCGCCCCGGGGGGAACACTGAAGCTTTCTTT.

This clonotype was observed at least ten times. The chain employs TRBV20-1 and TRBJ1-1, with TRBD1 matching 7 bases. V trimming: 0 bases; J trimming: 3 bases; junction bases outside the gene matches: 25. This CDR3 has 21 amino acids. Germline V gives CDR1 DFQATT, CDR2 SNEGSKA (reference sequence). This CDR3 is CSARDLGRGQRSRVWDTEAFF. CDR3 sequence (DNA): TGCAGTGCTAGAGATTTAGGTAGGGGACAGAGATCCAGAGTTTGGGACACTGAAGCTTTCTTT.

This clonotype was found a few times. The genes are TRBV20-1 and TRBJ2-7, with 11 bases identical to TRBD2. The CDR3 runs to 14 residues. Looked up from germline, CDR1 is DFQATT and CDR2 is SNEGSKA (reference sequence). V lost 3 bases to trimming and J lost 3 bases; unmatched junction nucleotides: 4. CDR3 sequence (DNA): TGCAGTGCTAGCCCTAGCGGGGGGCGCTACGAGCAGTACGTC. Amino acids: CSASPSGGRYEQYV.

This clonotype was seen at least ten times. V usage is TRBV6-1 and J usage is TRBJ2-5; tentative D call: TRBD1 (6 bases). Trimming stripped 6 bases from V and 4 bases from J, with 18 bases between. CDR3 length: 15 residues. The germline gives CDR1 MNHNS, CDR2 SASEGT. CDR3 residues: CASSPRGIPRETQYF. Written as DNA, the CDR3 is TGTGCCAGCAGCCCCAGGGGAATACCAAGAGAGACCCAGTACTTC.

This clonotype was seen a handful of times. The V and J genes are TRBV2 and TRBJ1-5, with D unclear. V was clipped by 6 bases and J by 0 bases, with 9 bases between them. The germline V gene has CDR1 SNHLY and CDR2 FYNNEI. The CDR3 consists of 14 residues. In DNA, the CDR3 is TGTGCCAGCAGCGCAGACGCTAGCAATCAGCCCCAGCATTTT. It codes for CASSADASNQPQHF.

The V gene is TRBV9, the J gene TRBJ2-7, with 8 nucleotides matching TRBD2. Looked up from germline, CDR1 is SGDLS and CDR2 is YYNGEE. The length of the CDR3 is 13 residues. V dropped 5 bases and J dropped 4; count of bases not matched to a gene: 5. For the CDR3, the DNA is TGTGCCAGCAGTTCCGGGACTAGGTACGAGCAGTACTTC. Encoded protein: CASSSGTRYEQYF. The whole variable domain, remainder taken from reference TRBV9 and TRBJ2-7, is DSGVTQTPKHLITATGQRVTLRCSPRSGDLSVYWYQQSLDQGLQFLIQYYNGEERAKGNILERFSAQQFPDLHSELNLSSLELGDSALYFCASSSGTRYEQYFGPGTRLTVT.

This clonotype was picked up a small number of times. One end of the junction is discordant with germline, which a read error may explain. The V call is TRBV28, the J call TRBJ2-7, with 7 bases fitting TRBD1. Germline CDR1 and CDR2: MDHEN and SYDVKM. The CDR3 totals 13 residues. CDR3 coding DNA: TGTGCCAGCAGTCCTGACCTAACGAGGACAGGCGAGTTC. This sequence encodes CASSPDLTRTGEF.

The gene calls are TRBV9 and TRBJ2-1; D is perhaps TRBD2 (6 bases). Germline V gives CDR1 SGDLS, CDR2 YYNGEE. With 0 bases removed from V and 0 bases from J, the gap between germline ends came to 10 bases. This CDR3 spans 16 amino acids. The CDR3 bases are TGTGCCAGCAGCGTAGTAGGCGGGACCTCCTACAATGAGCAGTTCTTC. Translated, it gives CASSVVGGTSYNEQFF.